This note documents a single T cell receptor beta chain sequence. As yet, its antigen is unknown. These data come from a study of cytomegalovirus exposure and HLA in healthy donors. Study results and caveats: It was 160 or so TCR beta chains that were listed as cytomegalovirus-associated. Generally TCR sequences proved uncommon, though certain public TCRs appeared in numerous donors.

Germline values: CDR1 SGHRS, CDR2 YFSETQ. V lost 5 bases to trimming and J lost 4 bases, with 12 bases between them. CDR3 length: 14 amino acids. Only in-frame clones appear in the TCRdb table, and some are missing; sequencing was by immunoSEQ multiplex PCR. The sample yields about 140,000 clones, about 95% seen once. This chain joins TRBV5-1 and TRBJ2-2; D is possibly TRBD1 (6 bases). Sequencing was performed on PBMCs. This sequence originates from a young man in good health and CMV-seropositive. The CDR3 DNA reads TGCGCCAGCAGTCGGGACATACCCACCGGGGAGCTGTTTTTT. Translated, it gives CASSRDIPTGELFF.